The 22 T cell receptor beta chains reported below all come from one sample, sequenced in a study of T cell changes during pregnancy in multiple sclerosis. Assay used: immunoSEQ multiplex PCR; TCRdb lists only in-frame clones, some missing. The top ten clones hold 0.78% of a sample with 90,000 to 120,000 clones, around 92% of them seen once. The source material was peripheral blood, sampled in the third trimester of pregnancy. Source of these receptors: a female donor in good health, enrolled as a control in a pregnancy study.

The chain carries TRBV6-5 and TRBJ1-2; unclear D gene. V dropped 5 bases and J dropped 2 bases, with 9 bases sitting between them. Looked up from germline, CDR1 is MNHEY and CDR2 is SVGAGI. The CDR3 length is 13 residues. The CDR3 DNA reads TGTGCCAGCAGTCCCAATCAAAACTATGGCTACACCTTC. This encodes CASSPNQNYGYTF.

This clone was seen a single time. The chain combines TRBV6-5 with TRBJ1-2; 8 bases are shared with TRBD1. Germline V CDR1 and CDR2: MNHEY, SVGAGI. There are 14 residues in the CDR3. Trimming cost V 4 bases and J 6 bases; bases outside gene matches: 7. The CDR3 loop reads CASSFSDRVDGYTF. CDR3 nucleotides: TGTGCCAGCAGTTTTTCGGACAGGGTAGATGGCTACACCTTC.

This chain joins TRBV30 and TRBJ1-2; TRBD1 agrees at 7 bases. The CDR3 is 13 residues long. CDR1 GTSNPN and CDR2 SVGIG come from the germline V gene (reference sequence). V shed 3 bases and J 2 bases; nucleotides not matched to a gene: 3. The CDR3 protein is CAWRTGRNYGYTF. CDR3 DNA: TGTGCCTGGAGGACAGGGCGGAACTATGGCTACACCTTC.

This CDR3 reads CASSPTGYEQYF. Written as DNA, the CDR3 is TGTGCCAGCAGCCCAACGGGCTACGAGCAGTACTTC. The V gene is TRBV11-2, the J gene TRBJ2-7; D gene unclear. The germline V and J ends were trimmed by 5 bases and 3 bases, with 8 bases remaining between them. The CDR3 has 12 amino acids. Per germline, CDR1 SGHAT and CDR2 FQNNGV.

The rearrangement joins TRBV15 to TRBJ1-2, with 7 bases that match TRBD1. V lost 3 bases and J lost 1; bases outside the gene matches: 8. Germline V gene sequence: CDR1 LNHNV, CDR2 YYDKDF (reference sequence). There are 16 residues in the CDR3. CDR3 DNA sequence: TGTGCCACCAGCAGGGCCGGGACAGCGGATAACTATGGCTACACCTTC. Translating it yields CATSRAGTADNYGYTF.

CDR3 sequence: CATSRAGTPLAETQYF. DNA of the CDR3: TGTGCCACCAGCAGAGCCGGGACACCCCTTGCGGAGACCCAGTACTTC. The J gene is TRBJ2-5, the V gene TRBV15, with D maybe TRBD1 (6 bases). This CDR3 comprises 16 residues. The V end was cut by 1 base, the J end by 5 bases, with 17 bases between. The V gene's germline CDR1 is LNHNV and CDR2 YYDKDF (reference sequence).

The chain is built from TRBV7-9 and TRBJ1-4, with no clear D. Germline lookup yields CDR1 SEHNR and CDR2 FQNEAQ (reference sequence). The CDR3 is 16 amino acids. V lost 6 bases and J lost 3, with 17 bases in between. CDR3 sequence: CASSQLPGGPNEKLFF. The CDR3 DNA is TGTGCCAGCAGTCAATTGCCGGGAGGGCCTAATGAAAAACTGTTTTTT.

This clone was counted once. The chain couples TRBV6-1 to TRBJ2-5, with 10 positions matching TRBD2. CDR1 and CDR2 (germline): MNHNS, SASEGT. J lost 4 bases, V lost 6 bases, and 2 bases had no gene match. The length of the CDR3 is 13 residues. CDR3 sequence reads: CASRTSGRETQYF. The CDR3 DNA reads TGTGCCAGCAGGACTAGCGGGCGAGAGACCCAGTACTTC.

The chain links TRBV6-6 to TRBJ2-7; 9 bases match TRBD1. CDR3 length: 15 residues. CDR1 and CDR2 (germline): MNHNY, SVGAGI (reference sequence). The trim removed 6 bases at V and 4 bases at J, leaving 10 bases unmatched. CDR3 region: CASSYRPGQGYEQYF. CDR3 bases: TGTGCCAGCAGCTATAGACCGGGACAGGGATACGAGCAGTACTTC.

V gene TRBV7-3 combines with J gene TRBJ2-1; TRBD1 aligns across 7 bases. Trimming at V came to 5 bases and at J to 8 bases, leaving 9 bases not matched to a gene. This CDR3 spans 14 amino acids. Per germline, CDR1 SGHTA and CDR2 FQGTGA. As DNA, the CDR3 is TGTGCCAGCAGCCCCCAGACAGGGTCCGATGAGCAGTTCTTC. Translation gives CASSPQTGSDEQFF.

CDR3 sequence reads: CASSRGDARRGNTIYF. CDR3 coding DNA: TGTGCCAGCAGCCGGGGAGATGCGAGGAGGGGAAACACCATATATTTT. V is TRBV5-5 and J is TRBJ1-3; D is undetermined. The V gene's germline CDR1 is SGHKS and CDR2 YYEKEE (reference sequence). Between the trimmed V and J ends, which lost 4 bases and 4 bases, there was a span of 18 bases. The CDR3 loop spans 16 amino acids.

The chain uses TRBV5-6 and TRBJ1-1; the D gene is possibly TRBD1 (6 bases). CDR1 and CDR2 from the germline V gene are SGHDT and YYEEEE. The CDR3 totals 14 residues. V shed 3 bases and J shed 10 bases, with 19 bases lying between them. CDR3 coding DNA: TGTGCCAGCAGCTCCCATGGACAGCCCTCGGCAGCTTTCTTT. It translates to CASSSHGQPSAAFF.

This clone was detected only a few times. The chain carries TRBV18 and TRBJ1-4, with D maybe TRBD1 (6 bases). V dropped 3 bases and J dropped 0 bases, with 11 bases sitting between them. Per germline, CDR1 KGHSH and CDR2 LQKENI. There are 16 residues in the CDR3. In nucleotides, the CDR3 is TGTGCCAGCTCACCCCGACAGGCCGCAACTAATGAAAAACTGTTTTTT. It encodes CASSPRQAATNEKLFF.

V is TRBV4-2 and J is TRBJ2-3; TRBD2 agrees at 7 bases. After removal of 0 bases from V and 6 bases from J, the junction contained 3 bases not matched to a gene. CDR3 length equals 14 residues. The V gene's germline CDR1 is LGHNA and CDR2 YNFKEQ. The CDR3 reads CASSQEVGGDTQYF. The CDR3 nucleotides read TGTGCCAGCAGCCAAGAAGTCGGGGGGGATACGCAGTATTTT.

The V and J genes are TRBV7-9 and TRBJ1-5, with a possible D match to TRBD1 (5 bases). CDR1 is SEHNR, CDR2 FQNEAQ, per germline (reference sequence). Trimming took off 1 base at V and 6 bases at J, with 10 bases between the two ends. This CDR3 has 14 amino acids. The DNA of the CDR3 is TGTGCCAGCAGCTTAGGGCAGGGAGGTCAGCCCCAGCATTTT. It specifies CASSLGQGGQPQHF.

This clone was counted a single time. This chain uses TRBV18 with TRBJ1-6, with D unresolved. This CDR3 is built from 17 residues. V lost 6 bases and J lost 0, with 15 bases in between. CDR1 is KGHSH and CDR2 is LQKENI in the germline V gene. CDR3 sequence (DNA): TGTGCCAGCTCGCCTCGGAGCGGAGGCTCCTATAATTCACCCCTCCACTTT. Translated: CASSPRSGGSYNSPLHF.

The chain joins TRBV7-9 to TRBJ2-7; a possible D gene is TRBD1 (5 bases). Germline-derived CDR1 and CDR2 are SEHNR and FQNEAQ (reference sequence). The V end was cut by 6 bases, the J end by 0 bases, with 9 bases between. The CDR3 runs to 13 residues. The CDR3: CASSPGFSYEQYF. CDR3 bases: TGTGCCAGCAGTCCAGGGTTCTCCTACGAGCAGTACTTC.

The rearrangement uses TRBV11-3 and TRBJ2-2; 8 positions agree with TRBD1. Germline V gene sequence: CDR1 SGHNT, CDR2 YENEEA. The CDR3 is 17 residues long. Germline trimming cut 5 bases from V and 4 bases from J; bases unmatched to any gene: 12. Here the CDR3 DNA reads TGTGCCAGCAGCGTAGCAGGCAGGGGGCGCGCCACCGGGGAGCTGTTTTTT. Translated, it gives CASSVAGRGRATGELFF.

The table lists this clone with a count of one. The rearrangement joins TRBV7-2 to TRBJ1-1, with no clear D. Germline V lookup: CDR1 SGHTA, CDR2 FQGNSA. The CDR3 extends over 16 amino acids. V lost 1 base to trimming and J lost 0 bases, with 12 bases between them. CDR3 sequence reads: CASSLEVGRLNTEAFF. The DNA of the CDR3 is TGTGCCAGCAGCTTAGAGGTAGGCAGGTTGAACACTGAAGCTTTCTTT.

The V gene is TRBV7-2, the J gene TRBJ1-2; the D gene is possibly TRBD1 (5 bases). Germline CDR1 reads SGHTA; CDR2 reads FQGNSA. V was cut by 1 base and J by 8 bases, with 14 bases left in between. The CDR3 sequence is 14 residues long. For the CDR3, the DNA is TGTGCCAGCAGCTTAGATCAGGGATCCGACGGCTACACCTTC. Amino acid sequence: CASSLDQGSDGYTF. The variable domain in full, with the rest retrieved from reference TRBV7-2 and TRBJ1-2, is GAGVSQSPSNKVTEKGKDVELRCDPISGHTALYWYRQSLGQGLEFLIYFQGNSAPDKSGLPSDRFSAERTGGSVSTLTIQRTQQEDSAVYLCASSLDQGSDGYTFGSGTRLTVV.

The rearrangement joins TRBV11-3 to TRBJ1-1, with TRBD1 identical over 7 bases. CDR1 and CDR2 (germline): SGHNT, YENEEA. V lost 1 base and J lost 1; bases outside the gene matches: 3. CDR3 length: 15 residues. The CDR3 loop reads CASSLVPGGNTEAFF. CDR3 coding DNA: TGTGCCAGCAGCTTAGTTCCAGGGGGGAACACTGAAGCTTTCTTT.

This rearrangement joins TRBV7-2 to TRBJ2-1, with 9 bases matching TRBD1. The CDR3 is 18 residues long. Trimming removed 5 bases from V and 2 bases from J; junction bases left unmatched: 13. CDR1 and CDR2 from the germline V gene are SGHTA and FQGNSA. Here the CDR3 DNA reads TGTGCCAGCAGCGGCCGGGACAGGGCCCTCCTGACCTACAATGAGCAGTTCTTC. It specifies CASSGRDRALLTYNEQFF.